The TCR beta chain described here comes from a study of cytomegalovirus exposure and HLA in healthy donors. Study as a whole: Within an early data release were 80 million to 90 million unique TCRs drawn from HLA-typed donors. Regarding the study as a whole: The likely origin of a cluster of highly shared sequence variants was a sequencing artifact. There were some V segments, including TRBV6-2 and TRBV6-3, excluded as indistinguishable.

Vbeta (60) and Jbeta (13) primers were used in the PCR. In the authors' methods: A later analysis tallied some 84 million unique TCR beta chains, around 9.9 million of them shared. Sequenced by immunoSEQ multiplex PCR; TCRdb stores in-frame clones only, minus some. V and J calls and clone size follow that table, whereas D and trimming were derived from the DNA. The repertoire holds 150,000 to 180,000 clones, with about four fifths as singletons. Germline-derived CDR1 and CDR2 are SEHNR and FQNEAQ (reference sequence). The CDR3 length is 19 residues. This clone occurred once. The antigen remains undetermined.

The chain combines TRBV7-9 with TRBJ2-5, with 7 bases lining up with TRBD2. The end of the DNA fits TRBJ2-7 better, so the J call may be wrong. Sequencing was done on a sample of PBMCs. The sequence was obtained from a young man in good health and CMV-seronegative. The CDR3 spells CASSLYENPGGIPSYEQYF. The CDR3 DNA reads TGTGCCAGCAGCTTATACGAGAACCCGGGGGGAATCCCGTCCTACGAGCAGTACTTC.